Shown below are 14 T cell receptor beta chains from a single sample sequenced in a study of neurological immune-mediated disorders. TCRdb itself ran the 5' RACE reads through MiXCR, one entry per CDR3 protein. In the table there are 55,000 to 60,000 distinct CDR3 sequences, 3% to 4.5% of which are singletons. The sample consisted of PBMCs. The receptors derive from a woman in her twenties or thirties with multiple sclerosis.

In its sample, this clonotype was seen many times. The J gene is TRBJ2-1, the V gene TRBV7-8; 7 nucleotides line up with TRBD1. There are 15 residues in the CDR3. V trimming: 5 bases; J trimming: 2 bases; junction bases outside the gene matches: 6. The germline V gene encodes CDR1 SGHVS and CDR2 FQNEAQ. The CDR3 here is CASSPRDRAYNEQFF. The CDR3 region has the DNA TGTGCCAGCAGCCCCAGGGACAGAGCCTACAATGAGCAGTTCTTC.

This clonotype was detected ten times or more. The chain is built from TRBV3-1 and TRBJ1-2; D might be TRBD1 (5 bases). Trimming stripped 4 bases from V and 6 bases from J, with 15 bases between. CDR1 is LGHDT, CDR2 YNNKEL, per germline (reference sequence). The CDR3 spans 14 residues. CDR3 protein: CASSRDSEIDGYTF. The CDR3 DNA reads TGTGCCAGCAGCCGGGACTCGGAGATAGATGGCTACACCTTC.

This clonotype was observed at least ten times. This chain links TRBV12-3 or TRBV12-4 with TRBJ2-1; D gene unclear. CDR3 length: 12 residues. Trimming shortened V by 2 bases and J by 7 bases, and 6 bases separated the two germline ends. CDR3 DNA: TGTGCCAGCAGTTTACCGGAGAATGAGCAGTTCTTC. This sequence encodes CASSLPENEQFF.

This clonotype appeared many times. The CDR3 spells CASSLGQGARLYGYTF. CDR3 nucleotides: TGCGCCAGCAGCTTGGGACAGGGGGCTCGACTCTATGGCTACACCTTC. The gene calls are TRBV5-1 and TRBJ1-2; 10 bases match TRBD1. The V gene's germline CDR1 is SGHRS and CDR2 YFSETQ. This CDR3 region has 16 residues. V lost 0 bases to trimming and J lost 4 bases; unmatched junction nucleotides: 6.

The chain combines TRBV19 with TRBJ2-1; D may be TRBD2 (6 bases). Trimming shortened V by 5 bases and J by 4 bases, and 6 bases separated the two germline ends. This CDR3 comprises 12 residues. Germline lookup yields CDR1 LNHDA and CDR2 SQIVND (reference sequence). For the CDR3, the DNA is TGTGCCAGTAGTGGGAGGTACAATGAGCAGTTCTTC. Protein: CASSGRYNEQFF.

This clonotype appeared many times. The V and J genes are TRBV12-3 or TRBV12-4 and TRBJ1-2, with D maybe TRBD1 (6 bases). This CDR3 has 12 amino acids. The V end lost 8 bases, the J end lost 6 bases, and 13 bases lay between the germline ends. Here the CDR3 reads CASSGGQNGYTF. CDR3 bases: TGTGCCAGCTCCGGGGGGCAGAATGGCTACACCTTC.

Ten or more counts support this clonotype. This sequence joins TRBV4-1 and TRBJ2-2, with D possibly being TRBD2 (5 bases). The V gene's germline CDR1 is MGHRA and CDR2 YSYEKL. Deletions cut 0 bases from V and 7 bases from J, with 9 bases between. CDR3 length equals 14 residues. CDR3 sequence reads: CASSQESGIGELFF. The CDR3 DNA sequence: TGCGCCAGCAGCCAAGAGTCGGGGATCGGGGAGCTGTTTTTT.

In this sample, this clonotype turned up many times. This sequence joins TRBV5-1 and TRBJ1-3, with TRBD1 as a possible D gene (5 bases). Trimming stripped 1 base from V and 7 bases from J, with 15 bases between. CDR3 size: 15 residues. Germline V CDR1 and CDR2: SGHRS, YFSETQ. Here the CDR3 reads CASSLNPGHTNTIYF. In DNA form, the CDR3 reads TGCGCCAGCAGCTTGAACCCCGGACATACGAACACCATATATTTT.

This clonotype was seen at least ten times. This chain's CDR3 is CASSQRPGTNEQFF. The CDR3 DNA is TGCGCCAGCAGCCAGCGTCCGGGAACCAATGAGCAGTTCTTC. The rearrangement joins TRBV5-1 to TRBJ2-1, with D possibly TRBD2 on 5 matching bases. There are 14 residues in the CDR3. Between the trimmed V and J ends, which lost 4 bases and 6 bases, there was a span of 14 bases. Looked up from germline, CDR1 is SGHRS and CDR2 is YFSETQ.

This clonotype appeared many times. The chain uses TRBV3-1 and TRBJ2-2; D is perhaps TRBD2 (6 bases). Germline CDR1 reads LGHDT; CDR2 reads YNNKEL (reference sequence). V lost 1 base, J lost 2 bases, and 8 bases lay in between. This CDR3 has 15 amino acids. The CDR3 region has the DNA TGTGCCAGCAGCCAAGTGGGACTTAACACCGGGGAGCTGTTTTTT. It encodes CASSQVGLNTGELFF.

This clonotype has at least ten counts. The chain has TRBV28 and TRBJ2-2; the D is unclear. CDR1 is MDHEN and CDR2 is SYDVKM in the germline V gene. Trimming took 5 bases from V and 8 from J, leaving 12 bases between them. CDR3 length: 13 amino acids. In nucleotides, the CDR3 is TGTGCCAGCAGTACCAACCTAGAGGGGGAGCTGTTTTTT. As protein: CASSTNLEGELFF.

This clonotype appeared many times. The V gene is TRBV20-1, the J gene TRBJ2-3; D gene uncertain. Germline V lookup: CDR1 DFQATT, CDR2 SNEGSKA (reference sequence). This CDR3 is 11 amino acids long. V gave up 5 bases and J gave up 8 bases, with 11 bases separating them. CDR3 nucleotide sequence: TGCAGTGCTGCGGAAGCCGCTACGCAGTATTTT. It encodes CSAAEAATQYF.

This clonotype was detected only a few times. The chain joins TRBV20-1 to TRBJ2-4; TRBD2 matches 12 bases. CDR1 is DFQATT, CDR2 SNEGSKA, per germline (reference sequence). With 3 bases clipped from V and 0 bases from J, the junction kept 3 bases outside the gene matches. This CDR3 region has 16 residues. CDR3 nucleotide sequence: TGCAGTGCTAGTCTAGCGGGAGGGCTAGCCAAAAACATTCAGTACTTC. Amino acids: CSASLAGGLAKNIQYF.

The V gene is TRBV5-6, the J gene TRBJ1-1; no clear D gene. V dropped 4 bases and J dropped 4 bases, with 11 bases sitting between them. This CDR3 contains 13 residues. Germline assignment: CDR1 SGHDT and CDR2 YYEEEE. The CDR3 sequence is CASSPHGGTEAFF. DNA of the CDR3: TGTGCCAGCAGCCCACACGGAGGCACTGAAGCTTTCTTT.